This entry features one T cell receptor (beta chain) sequence. The target antigen is unknown. With 1 base removed from V and 4 bases from J, the gap between germline ends came to 9 bases. The CDR3 consists of 14 residues. Germline V gene lookup returns CDR1 SGHRS and CDR2 YFSETQ. The data were taken from a study of cytomegalovirus exposure and HLA in healthy donors. As for the study in general: Among the 300 to 500 donors who were genotyped, roughly 86% fell in the genetic ancestry cluster that is associated with self-reported Caucasian donors. Points from the study as a whole: An Asian-associated ancestry cluster reportedly showed fewer N-insertions than the roughly 670-donor mean in a later analysis. No immune exposure information besides CMV serostatus was available. Rare TCR sequences dominated, though some public TCRs recurred in many donors.

The PCR contained 60 Vbeta and 13 Jbeta primers. Libraries were prepared by immunoSEQ multiplex PCR; TCRdb keeps only in-frame clonotypes and omits some of them. The sample contains under 200,000 clones, approximately 80% of which appear only once. The material sequenced was PBMCs. This chain connects TRBV5-1 to TRBJ2-1, with D perhaps matching TRBD2 (6 bases). This TCR was recovered from a woman under 30 in good health and CMV-seronegative. The CDR3 is CASSLTLAYNEQFF. The CDR3 nucleotides read TGCGCCAGCAGCTTGACACTAGCTTACAATGAGCAGTTCTTC.